What follows describes a single T cell receptor (beta chain). CDR1 is SQVTM, CDR2 ANQGSEA, per germline. The CDR3 is 14 residues long. V was trimmed by 7 bases and J by 2 bases, leaving 14 bases between them. This entry comes from a study of T cells after yellow fever vaccination. From the 5' RACE reads, TCRdb called clonotypes with MiXCR, one entry per CDR3 protein. This sample carries 250,000 to 400,000 distinct CDR3 sequences, roughly 4% of them seen once, and the ten largest clones take about 26%. Sample: PBMCs, taken 5 days after the yellow fever booster vaccination. The receptor comes from a man aged 18 to 35 who received the YFV17D yellow fever vaccine. The gene calls are TRBV29-1 and TRBJ1-4; D is possibly TRBD1 (6 bases). DNA for the CDR3: TGCAGCGGTACCCTGCAGGGGACTAATGAAAAACTGTTTTTT. Encoded protein: CSGTLQGTNEKLFF.